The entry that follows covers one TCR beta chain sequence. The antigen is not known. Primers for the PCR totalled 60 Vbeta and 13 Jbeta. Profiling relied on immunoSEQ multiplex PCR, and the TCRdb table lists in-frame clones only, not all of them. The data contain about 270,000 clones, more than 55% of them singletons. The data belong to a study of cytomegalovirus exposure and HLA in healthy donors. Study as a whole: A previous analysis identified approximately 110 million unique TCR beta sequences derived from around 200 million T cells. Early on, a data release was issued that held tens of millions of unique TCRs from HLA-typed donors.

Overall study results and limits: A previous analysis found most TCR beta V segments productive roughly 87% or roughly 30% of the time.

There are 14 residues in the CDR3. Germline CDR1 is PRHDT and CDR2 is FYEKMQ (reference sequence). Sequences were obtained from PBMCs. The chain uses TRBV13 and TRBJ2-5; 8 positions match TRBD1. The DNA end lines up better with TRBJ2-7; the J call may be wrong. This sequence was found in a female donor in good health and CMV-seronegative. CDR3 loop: CASRSGQGAYEQYF. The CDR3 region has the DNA TGTGCCAGCAGATCCGGACAGGGCGCCTACGAGCAGTACTTC.